This T cell receptor (beta chain) comes out of a study of T cells in Graves' hyperthyroidism and ophthalmopathy. Germline V gene data show CDR1 as SGHRS and CDR2 as YFSETQ. This CDR3 spans 15 amino acids. Trimming took 4 bases from V and 1 from J; bases not matched to a gene: 5. The source material, RNA transcripts, was used to amplify TCR beta CDR3 regions. Carried out on the TCR CDR3, a first-round RT-PCR used the HTBI primer set. TCRdb ran MiXCR on the multiplex PCR reads and lists one entry per CDR3 protein. The sample includes more than 550,000 distinct CDR3 sequences, around 20% seen only once; the top ten take over 15%. This clonotype appeared many times.

J is TRBJ1-1 and V is TRBV5-1; TRBD1 matches 9 bases. The sample consisted of blood. The clonotype was recovered from a woman in her forties or fifties with Graves' hyperthyroidism that later progressed to Graves' ophthalmopathy. The CDR3 is CASSPAQGANTEAFF. CDR3 DNA: TGCGCCAGCAGCCCAGCACAGGGGGCGAACACTGAAGCTTTCTTT.